The clone carrying this TCR beta chain showed up just a few times. What it binds is unknown. The data were obtained in a study of T cell responses to AZD1222 COVID-19 vaccine. Whole-study results and caveats: Following two doses of AZD1222, Spike-specific TCR breadth and depth rose. Repertoire sampling occurred only after the peak T cell response.

The CDR3 is made up of 14 amino acids. Germline V CDR1 and CDR2: MNHNS, SASEGT. Between the trimmed V and J ends, which lost 3 bases and 10 bases, there was a span of 13 bases. Repertoires were generated with immunoSEQ multiplex PCR, while TCRdb's copy carries only in-frame clones and drops some. This sample has about 160,000 clones, with around 93% found just once. The TCR was taken from an adult in good health. The source material was peripheral blood, sampled on day 0 of AZD1222 vaccination. The chain employs TRBV6-1 and TRBJ1-6; D ambiguous. This CDR3 reads CASSESGFGSPLHF. CDR3 coding DNA: TGTGCCAGCAGTGAGTCGGGATTTGGGTCACCCCTCCACTTT.